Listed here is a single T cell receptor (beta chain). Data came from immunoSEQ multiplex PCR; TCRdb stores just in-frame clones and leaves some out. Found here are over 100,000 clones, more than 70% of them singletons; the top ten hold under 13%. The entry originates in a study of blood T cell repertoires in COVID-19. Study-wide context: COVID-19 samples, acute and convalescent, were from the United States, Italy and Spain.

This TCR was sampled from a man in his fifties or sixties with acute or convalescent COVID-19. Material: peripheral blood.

The CDR3: CASTSVGRHRTDTQYF. The CDR3, as DNA: TGTGCCAGCACCTCGGTTGGGAGACACCGCACAGATACGCAGTATTTT. The chain links TRBV28 to TRBJ2-3; possibly TRBD2 for D (5 bases). Trimming took off 7 bases at V and 1 base at J, with 18 bases between the two ends. The CDR3 is 16 amino acids. CDR1 is MDHEN and CDR2 is SYDVKM in the germline V gene.